The 20 T cell receptor beta chains below come from one sample, sequenced in a study of beta chain features in type 1 diabetes (dated by TCRdb to 2017 to 2018). The method behind the library was the immunoSEQ multiplex PCR assay. The entire isolated RNA was reverse transcribed using the High Capacity cDNA Reverse Transcription Kit, and thus expressed TCRB transcripts were sequenced. The table comes from immuneACCESS by way of TCRdb, which keeps in-frame sequences with V and J called. Part of the clones is missing from these tables; in studies checked, under half for an unresolved V gene and the rest for unknown reasons. This sample holds fewer than 650,000 clones; around 15% were observed only once. The ten most abundant clones make up about 0.093% of the sample. Input material: naive CD4+ T cells from blood. The cell subset or site label, as the study defines it: true naive CD4+ T cells. These receptors were taken from a man aged 18 to 35 in good health.

The chain couples TRBV28 to TRBJ2-7; the match to TRBD1 covers 7 bases. Germline loops: CDR1 MDHEN, CDR2 SYDVKM. CDR3 size: 16 residues. V was pared by 1 base and J by 0 bases, with 6 bases of the junction left unmatched. The CDR3 reads CASSLSFRGSSYEQYF. The CDR3 DNA reads TGTGCCAGCAGTTTATCTTTCAGGGGGAGCTCCTACGAGCAGTACTTC.

This clone was seen ten or more times. The chain employs TRBV14 and TRBJ2-1, with D possibly being TRBD2 (6 bases). CDR1 is SGHDN, CDR2 FVKESK, per germline. CDR3 size: 12 residues. CDR3 nucleotide sequence: TGTGCTTCGGGGGAATTACTGAATGAGCAGTTCTTC. This sequence encodes CASGELLNEQFF.

With regard to this clone: At the DNA level, this CDR3 is encoded by other sequences in the same sample as well. The chain has TRBV27 and TRBJ1-2; D is uncertain. The CDR3 has 14 residues. V dropped 6 bases and J dropped 0 bases, with 11 bases sitting between them. Germline V gives CDR1 MNHEY, CDR2 SMNVEV (reference sequence). The CDR3 DNA sequence: TGTGCCAGCAGCTTCCGCGGAGCTAACTATGGCTACACCTTC. It codes for CASSFRGANYGYTF.

This sequence joins TRBV6-6 and TRBJ1-5, with D uncertain. From germline, CDR1 is MNHNY and CDR2 SVGAGI (reference sequence). The CDR3 runs 14 residues. V was trimmed by 4 bases and J by 2 bases, leaving 9 bases between them. The CDR3 is CASSWSRRNQPQHF. The CDR3 coding sequence is TGTGCCAGCAGTTGGTCAAGACGCAATCAGCCCCAGCATTTT.

The CDR3 coding sequence is TGTGCCAGCAGCGTAGCCCCCTCCGGCAGGGGTCGGAACAATGAGCAGTTCTTC. Its translation is CASSVAPSGRGRNNEQFF. The V call is TRBV9, the J call TRBJ2-1, with D tentatively TRBD1 (6 bases). This CDR3 comprises 18 residues. The germline CDR1 and CDR2 sequences are SGDLS and YYNGEE. Trimming took off 0 bases at V and 5 bases at J, with 21 bases between the two ends.

The rearrangement joins TRBV7-3 to TRBJ2-6; 9 bases line up with TRBD1. J was trimmed by 0 bases and V by 4 bases; bases with no gene match: 10. This CDR3 is 19 amino acids long. The germline gives CDR1 SGHTA, CDR2 FQGTGA. The chain's CDR3 is CASSSADRGQSSGANVLTF. The CDR3 nucleotides read TGTGCCAGCAGCTCTGCGGACAGGGGCCAAAGCTCTGGGGCCAACGTCCTGACTTTC.

The chain couples TRBV29-1 to TRBJ1-1; the D gene is possibly TRBD1 (5 bases). The V end lost 6 bases, the J end lost 2 bases, and 13 bases lay between the germline ends. There are 13 residues in the CDR3. From germline, CDR1 is SQVTM and CDR2 ANQGSEA. The chain's CDR3 is CSVTPGLNTEAFF. CDR3 nucleotide sequence: TGCAGCGTGACACCGGGACTTAACACTGAAGCTTTCTTT.

This rearrangement joins TRBV5-4 to TRBJ2-1; maybe TRBD2 (5 bases). Germline values: CDR1 SGHNT, CDR2 YYREEE (reference sequence). This CDR3 has 19 amino acids. Trimming removed 4 bases at V and 0 bases at J, with 23 bases between. CDR3: CASSLRPASSGYSYNEQFF. The DNA for the CDR3 is TGTGCCAGCAGCCTCCGGCCGGCGTCCAGCGGATACTCCTACAATGAGCAGTTCTTC.

This chain uses TRBV28 with TRBJ1-1, with D hard to call. Looked up from germline, CDR1 is MDHEN and CDR2 is SYDVKM. The CDR3 loop spans 13 amino acids. V shed 1 base and J shed 4 bases, with 7 bases lying between them. The CDR3 sequence: CASSLLQSTEAFF. CDR3 sequence (DNA): TGTGCCAGCAGTTTATTACAGAGCACTGAAGCTTTCTTT.

In this sample, this clone turned up a few times. The chain combines TRBV7-9 with TRBJ1-1; D call uncertain. V shed 2 bases and J shed 1 base, with 11 bases lying between them. This CDR3 comprises 15 residues. Germline V gene lookup returns CDR1 SEHNR and CDR2 FQNEAQ (reference sequence). The CDR3 reads CASSLSGPSNTEAFF. The CDR3 coding sequence is TGTGCCAGCAGCTTATCAGGACCTTCGAACACTGAAGCTTTCTTT. The full variable domain, completed using reference TRBV7-9 and TRBJ1-1, is DTGVSQNPRHKITKRGQNVTFRCDPISEHNRLYWYRQTLGQGPEFLTYFQNEAQLEKSRLLSDRFSAERPKGSFSTLEIQRTEQGDSAMYLCASSLSGPSNTEAFFGQGTRLTVV.

The CDR3 spells CASSPLEGYGYTF. The CDR3 nucleotides read TGTGCCAGCAGCCCACTGGAGGGCTATGGCTACACCTTC. V and J are TRBV7-9 and TRBJ1-2, with D uncertain. This CDR3 is built from 13 residues. Trimming pared 5 bases from V and 4 bases from J, leaving 11 bases between. Per the germline V gene, CDR1 is SEHNR and CDR2 is FQNEAQ (reference sequence).

The CDR3 spells CASSLGTGGRGNEKLFF. CDR3 DNA: TGTGCCAGCAGCCTAGGAACAGGGGGCCGAGGTAATGAAAAACTGTTTTTT. The chain uses TRBV25-1 and TRBJ1-4; 9 nucleotides agree with TRBD1. Germline values: CDR1 MGHDK, CDR2 SYGVNS. The CDR3 runs to 17 residues. V lost 6 bases to trimming and J lost 4 bases; unmatched junction nucleotides: 12.

V is TRBV7-9 and J is TRBJ2-3; a weak D match, TRBD1 (6 bases). The CDR3 is 15 amino acids. V was trimmed by 1 base and J by 4 bases, leaving 12 bases between them. The germline V gene encodes CDR1 SEHNR and CDR2 FQNEAQ (reference sequence). The CDR3 protein is CASSLVGASADTQYF. CDR3 nucleotides: TGTGCCAGCAGCTTAGTGGGGGCGAGCGCAGATACGCAGTATTTT.

V gene TRBV13 combines with J gene TRBJ2-5; TRBD2 matches at 10 bases. TRBJ2-7 explains the end of the DNA better; the J call may be wrong. The CDR3 runs to 15 residues. The germline V gene has CDR1 PRHDT and CDR2 FYEKMQ (reference sequence). The CDR3 region is CASSFFGTSVGEQYF. In nucleotides, the CDR3 is TGTGCCAGCAGCTTTTTCGGGACTAGCGTCGGCGAGCAGTACTTC.

This clone has a handful of counts. The genes are TRBV5-4 and TRBJ1-2; TRBD1 matches 7 bases. With 4 bases clipped from V and 7 bases from J, the junction kept 7 bases outside the gene matches. CDR1 and CDR2 (germline): SGHNT, YYREEE (reference sequence). The CDR3 runs 13 residues. CDR3 amino acids: CASSPQGGSGYTF. In nucleotides, the CDR3 is TGTGCCAGCAGCCCCCAGGGGGGCAGTGGCTACACCTTC.

This clone occurred a few times. This chain uses TRBV6-5 with TRBJ2-7; TRBD2 aligns across 7 bases. V gave up 6 bases and J gave up 2 bases; unmatched junction bases: 10. There are 15 residues in the CDR3. Germline-derived CDR1 and CDR2 are MNHEY and SVGAGI. The CDR3 reads CASRLKREPAYEQYF. The CDR3 DNA sequence: TGTGCCAGCAGACTTAAGCGGGAACCAGCCTACGAGCAGTACTTC.

The CDR3 coding sequence is TGTGCCAGTACCCTCGGACAGGGGAACTACGAGCAGTACTTC. Translated: CASTLGQGNYEQYF. V and J are TRBV19 and TRBJ2-7; 9 nucleotides line up with TRBD1. From germline, CDR1 is LNHDA and CDR2 SQIVND (reference sequence). The CDR3 consists of 14 residues. V dropped 7 bases and J dropped 3; count of bases not matched to a gene: 7. Looking up the rest from reference TRBV19 and TRBJ2-7 gives the full variable domain: DGGITQSPKYLFRKEGQNVTLSCEQNLNHDAMYWYRQDPGQGLRLIYYSQIVNDFQKGDIAEGYSVSREKKESFPLTVTSAQKNPTAFYLCASTLGQGNYEQYFGPGTRLTVT.

This chain connects TRBV7-2 to TRBJ1-1; no clear D. This CDR3 is built from 15 residues. Germline values: CDR1 SGHTA, CDR2 FQGNSA. V was cut by 2 bases and J by 0 bases, with 10 bases left in between. Here the CDR3 DNA reads TGTGCCAGCAGCTTACCGAAGATCCTGAACACTGAAGCTTTCTTT. Translating gives CASSLPKILNTEAFF.

This chain connects TRBV20-1 to TRBJ2-2, with no clear D. The CDR3 consists of 11 residues. Germline lookup yields CDR1 DFQATT and CDR2 SNEGSKA (reference sequence). The V gene lost 7 bases and the J gene lost 9 bases, with 12 bases spanning the gap. The CDR3 spells CSVPSLRELFF. The CDR3, as DNA: TGCAGTGTTCCGTCCCTGAGGGAGCTGTTTTTT.

This clone was recorded a few times. CDR3 region: CASSTPQGNYGYTF. For the CDR3, the DNA is TGTGCCAGCAGTACACCACAGGGAAACTATGGCTACACCTTC. The V call is TRBV6-1, the J call TRBJ1-2; maybe TRBD1 (6 bases). Germline CDR1 MNHNS, CDR2 SASEGT. This CDR3 contains 14 residues. The germline V and J ends were trimmed by 5 bases and 2 bases, with 12 bases remaining between them.